These 26 T cell receptor beta chains came from one sample sequenced in a study of blood T cell repertoires in COVID-19. Clones were read by immunoSEQ multiplex PCR, and TCRdb kept only the in-frame ones, dropping some. This table holds around 230,000 clones, 75% to 90% found once. Source material: PBMCs or T cells enriched from blood (not recorded which). Source of these receptors: a woman aged 40 to 55 with acute COVID-19.

This chain uses TRBV19 with TRBJ1-1; possibly TRBD1 for D (6 bases). The germline CDR1 and CDR2 sequences are LNHDA and SQIVND (reference sequence). This CDR3 has 14 amino acids. V was pared by 5 bases and J by 3 bases, with 13 bases between. The chain's CDR3 is CASSLQGKDTEAFF. The CDR3 coding sequence is TGTGCCAGTAGTTTACAGGGTAAGGACACTGAAGCTTTCTTT. Full variable domain (remainder filled in from reference TRBV19 and TRBJ1-1): DGGITQSPKYLFRKEGQNVTLSCEQNLNHDAMYWYRQDPGQGLRLIYYSQIVNDFQKGDIAEGYSVSREKKESFPLTVTSAQKNPTAFYLCASSLQGKDTEAFFGQGTRLTVV.

The rearrangement uses TRBV19 and TRBJ1-4; TRBD1 aligns across 8 bases. Unmatched junction bases numbered 6, after V lost 9 bases and J lost 6 bases. This CDR3 contains 13 residues. Germline V gene data show CDR1 as LNHDA and CDR2 as SQIVND (reference sequence). CDR3 in DNA: TGTGCCAGCAGGACAGGGCAGGATGAAAAACTGTTTTTT. Translating gives CASRTGQDEKLFF.

This chain joins TRBV5-4 and TRBJ1-4; tentatively, D is TRBD1 (5 bases). The CDR3 contains 15 residues. Germline CDR1 reads SGHNT; CDR2 reads YYREEE (reference sequence). Trimming shortened V by 4 bases and J by 8 bases, and 18 bases separated the two germline ends. CDR3 DNA sequence: TGTGCCAGCAGCCCTGGGGTTGGGACTAGGGAAAAACTGTTTTTT. This translates into CASSPGVGTREKLFF.

This chain connects TRBV12-3 or TRBV12-4 to TRBJ2-3; tentative D call: TRBD2 (6 bases). CDR3 size: 13 residues. V lost 4 bases, J lost 4 bases, and 9 bases lay in between. The CDR3 sequence is CASSSSGSDTQYF. In DNA, the CDR3 is TGTGCCAGCAGTTCGAGCGGGTCAGATACGCAGTATTTT.

The chain uses TRBV5-4 and TRBJ1-2, with TRBD1 matching over 7 bases. Trimming took 4 bases from V and 6 from J; bases not matched to a gene: 6. The germline V gene has CDR1 SGHNT and CDR2 YYREEE (reference sequence). The CDR3 is 13 amino acids. CDR3: CASSLDRDDGYTF. CDR3 nucleotide sequence: TGTGCCAGCAGCCTTGACAGGGACGATGGCTACACCTTC. The full variable domain, its missing parts supplied by reference TRBV5-4 and TRBJ1-2, is ETGVTQSPTHLIKTRGQQVTLRCSSQSGHNTVSWYQQALGQGPQFIFQYYREEENGRGNFPPRFSGLQFPNYSSELNVNALELDDSALYLCASSLDRDDGYTFGSGTRLTVV.

The gene calls are TRBV19 and TRBJ1-2; D not certain. This CDR3 comprises 13 residues. With 6 bases removed from V and 6 bases from J, the gap between germline ends came to 14 bases. Germline V gene data show CDR1 as LNHDA and CDR2 as SQIVND (reference sequence). The CDR3 nucleotides are TGTGCCAGTAGCCCAGACTTACTAGATGGCTACACCTTC. Its translation is CASSPDLLDGYTF.

This chain uses TRBV6-5 with TRBJ2-3; maybe TRBD2 (5 bases). Germline V gene sequence: CDR1 MNHEY, CDR2 SVGAGI. CDR3 size: 14 residues. The V and J ends lost 5 bases and 2 bases respectively, with 11 bases between them. The CDR3 region is CASSIGLTTDTQYF. In DNA form, the CDR3 reads TGTGCCAGCAGTATAGGACTCACCACAGATACGCAGTATTTT.

CDR3 nucleotides: TGCGCCAGCAGCTTGTTAGGGGGCAGGTCGAACACTGAAGCTTTCTTT. It encodes CASSLLGGRSNTEAFF. The V call is TRBV5-1, the J call TRBJ1-1; 7 nucleotides agree with TRBD1. From germline, CDR1 is SGHRS and CDR2 YFSETQ. The junction had 7 bases not matched to a gene; V was cut back by 1 base and J by 1 base. The CDR3 consists of 16 residues.

The rearrangement links TRBV19 to TRBJ1-4, with TRBD1 as a possible D gene (5 bases). This CDR3 has 14 amino acids. CDR1 LNHDA and CDR2 SQIVND come from the germline V gene (reference sequence). The V and J ends lost 4 bases and 7 bases respectively, with 13 bases between them. CDR3 protein: CASSSGTLLEKLFF. The CDR3 bases are TGTGCCAGTAGTAGTGGGACTCTTCTTGAAAAACTGTTTTTT.

This sequence joins TRBV27 and TRBJ1-1, with 8 bases lining up with TRBD1. The CDR3 has 15 residues. Germline CDR1 MNHEY, CDR2 SMNVEV (reference sequence). Trimming cost V 1 base and J 3 bases; bases outside gene matches: 4. The CDR3 region has the DNA TGTGCCAGCAGTTTATTTCAGGGGGCCGACACTGAAGCTTTCTTT. It codes for CASSLFQGADTEAFF.

V and J are TRBV6-2 or TRBV6-3 and TRBJ1-4; weak D call: TRBD1 (6 bases). Germline loops: CDR1 MNHEY, CDR2 SVGEGT. Trimming left V 5 bases short and J 7 bases short, with 17 bases between. This CDR3 is built from 15 residues. CDR3 residues: CASSQQTGIGEKLFF. The CDR3 DNA sequence: TGTGCCAGCAGTCAACAAACAGGGATCGGTGAAAAACTGTTTTTT.

The V gene is TRBV28, the J gene TRBJ1-2; 8 bases agree with TRBD1. V lost 6 bases, J lost 8 bases, and 11 bases stayed unmatched. CDR1 is MDHEN and CDR2 is SYDVKM in the germline V gene. The CDR3 runs to 14 residues. The CDR3 protein is CASSLLTGVGGYTF. For the CDR3, the DNA is TGTGCCAGCAGCCTACTGACAGGGGTGGGCGGCTACACCTTC.

The genes are TRBV19 and TRBJ1-2; D is perhaps TRBD1 (6 bases). The CDR3 extends over 15 amino acids. The germline V and J ends were trimmed by 3 bases and 0 bases, with 11 bases remaining between them. Germline V lookup: CDR1 LNHDA, CDR2 SQIVND (reference sequence). For the CDR3, the DNA is TGTGCCAGTAGTATGAACAGGGTAGCTAACTATGGCTACACCTTC. Its protein is CASSMNRVANYGYTF. The complete variable domain, with remaining parts taken from reference TRBV19 and TRBJ1-2, reads DGGITQSPKYLFRKEGQNVTLSCEQNLNHDAMYWYRQDPGQGLRLIYYSQIVNDFQKGDIAEGYSVSREKKESFPLTVTSAQKNPTAFYLCASSMNRVANYGYTFGSGTRLTVV.

The rearrangement uses TRBV29-1 and TRBJ1-2; unclear D gene. CDR3 length: 11 residues. The V gene lost 0 bases and the J gene lost 3 bases, with 2 bases spanning the gap. Germline V gene lookup returns CDR1 SQVTM and CDR2 ANQGSEA. The CDR3 protein is CSVEDYYGYTF. The CDR3 nucleotides read TGCAGCGTTGAAGACTACTATGGCTACACCTTC. Full variable domain (remainder filled in from reference TRBV29-1 and TRBJ1-2): SAVISQKPSRDICQRGTSLTIQCQVDSQVTMMFWYRQQPGQSLTLIATANQGSEATYESGFVIDKFPISRPNLTFSTLTVSNMSPEDSSIYLCSVEDYYGYTFGSGTRLTVV.

V usage is TRBV5-6 and J usage is TRBJ1-5; D is ambiguous. CDR1 and CDR2 from the germline V gene are SGHDT and YYEEEE. Trimming stripped 0 bases from V and 2 bases from J, with 9 bases between. CDR3 length: 15 amino acids. The CDR3 loop reads CASSLAGGGNQPQHF. The CDR3 bases are TGTGCCAGCAGCTTGGCGGGTGGCGGCAATCAGCCCCAGCATTTT.

The V and J genes are TRBV4-1 and TRBJ1-4; 7 positions agree with TRBD1. V shed 4 bases, J shed 11 bases, and the junction held 16 bases outside the gene matches. The CDR3 spans 16 residues. Germline-derived CDR1 and CDR2 are MGHRA and YSYEKL. CDR3 region: CASSRDREGSRSKLFF. CDR3 DNA: TGCGCCAGCAGCCGAGACAGGGAGGGTTCCCGAAGTAAACTGTTTTTT.

The rearrangement joins TRBV9 to TRBJ2-7, with TRBD1 matching over 9 bases. There are 14 residues in the CDR3. V was clipped by 6 bases and J by 3 bases; unmatched bases: 7. Per the germline V gene, CDR1 is SGDLS and CDR2 is YYNGEE. CDR3 DNA: TGTGCCAGCATCCTACCGACAGGGGGCTACGAGCAGTACTTC. This encodes CASILPTGGYEQYF.

This clone has a single count. J is TRBJ1-6 and V is TRBV27; no clear D gene. The CDR3 sequence is 15 residues long. Germline lookup yields CDR1 MNHEY and CDR2 SMNVEV (reference sequence). The V end lost 3 bases, the J end lost 0 bases, and 6 bases lay between the germline ends. The CDR3 here is CASSFESSYNSPLHF. The CDR3 coding sequence is TGTGCCAGCAGTTTTGAGAGCTCCTATAATTCACCCCTCCACTTT.

The chain uses TRBV4-2 and TRBJ2-1; 10 nucleotides agree with TRBD2. CDR1 is LGHNA and CDR2 is YNFKEQ in the germline V gene. The CDR3 covers 15 residues. The V and J ends lost 1 base and 8 bases, in that order; junction bases with no gene match: 5. CDR3 residues: CASSQASGSSDEQFF. The CDR3 DNA sequence: TGTGCCAGCAGCCAAGCTAGCGGGAGTAGCGATGAGCAGTTCTTC.

Only one count was recorded for this clone. The chain employs TRBV7-9 and TRBJ2-7, with 11 bases aligning to TRBD1. CDR1 SEHNR and CDR2 FQNEAQ come from the germline V gene (reference sequence). The V gene end was trimmed by 4 bases and the J gene end by 2 bases; junction bases not matched to a gene: 4. The CDR3 runs to 15 residues. CDR3 nucleotide sequence: TGTGCCAGCAGCTCGCCGGGACAGGGGGCCTACGAGCAGTACTTC. It is translated as CASSSPGQGAYEQYF.

This chain uses TRBV2 with TRBJ1-1; TRBD1 aligns across 8 bases. Trimming at V came to 2 bases and at J to 5 bases, leaving 7 bases not matched to a gene. The CDR3 spans 15 residues. CDR1 SNHLY and CDR2 FYNNEI come from the germline V gene. The CDR3: CASSETRTGNTEAFF. CDR3 DNA: TGTGCCAGCAGTGAAACTCGGACAGGGAATACTGAAGCTTTCTTT.

V is TRBV15 and J is TRBJ1-1, with 9 bases matching TRBD1. V lost 2 bases, J lost 1 base, and 5 bases stayed unmatched. Germline-derived CDR1 and CDR2 are LNHNV and YYDKDF (reference sequence). The CDR3 sequence is 16 residues long. CDR3 in DNA: TGTGCCACCAGCAGAAAAGACAGGGGGAAGAACACTGAAGCTTTCTTT. This encodes CATSRKDRGKNTEAFF.

The chain links TRBV19 to TRBJ2-1, with 12 bases fitting TRBD2. The germline V gene encodes CDR1 LNHDA and CDR2 SQIVND (reference sequence). The CDR3 is made up of 18 amino acids. Trimming cost V 3 bases and J 5 bases; bases outside gene matches: 11. CDR3 sequence: CASSILAGGPTGHNEQFF. The DNA for the CDR3 is TGTGCCAGTAGTATCCTAGCGGGAGGGCCTACTGGACACAATGAGCAGTTCTTC. The whole variable domain, filled in from reference TRBV19 and TRBJ2-1, reads DGGITQSPKYLFRKEGQNVTLSCEQNLNHDAMYWYRQDPGQGLRLIYYSQIVNDFQKGDIAEGYSVSREKKESFPLTVTSAQKNPTAFYLCASSILAGGPTGHNEQFFGPGTRLTVL.

The rearrangement joins TRBV7-2 to TRBJ2-2, with D tentatively TRBD1 (6 bases). V lost 5 bases and J lost 0, with 13 bases in between. The germline V gene encodes CDR1 SGHTA and CDR2 FQGNSA. CDR3 length: 16 residues. The CDR3 nucleotides are TGTGCCAGCAGCCTTGGGACATTCGCGAACACCGGGGAGCTGTTTTTT. Its protein is CASSLGTFANTGELFF.

The V and J genes are TRBV2 and TRBJ2-1; 7 bases map to TRBD2. Germline-derived CDR1 and CDR2 are SNHLY and FYNNEI. The J segment lost 3 bases and the V segment lost 4 bases, leaving 3 bases of the junction unmatched. The CDR3 contains 14 residues. The CDR3 nucleotides read TGTGCCAGCAGTGTAGGCGGGAGCTACAATGAGCAGTTCTTC. Translated, it gives CASSVGGSYNEQFF.

This rearrangement joins TRBV11-3 to TRBJ2-7; possible D gene TRBD1, 5 bases. Germline CDR1 SGHNT, CDR2 YENEEA. The V gene lost 2 bases and the J gene lost 5 bases, with 10 bases spanning the gap. This CDR3 has 13 amino acids. CDR3 nucleotide sequence: TGTGCCAGCAGCTTAAGGGGTTCCCACGAGCAGTACTTC. Protein product: CASSLRGSHEQYF.